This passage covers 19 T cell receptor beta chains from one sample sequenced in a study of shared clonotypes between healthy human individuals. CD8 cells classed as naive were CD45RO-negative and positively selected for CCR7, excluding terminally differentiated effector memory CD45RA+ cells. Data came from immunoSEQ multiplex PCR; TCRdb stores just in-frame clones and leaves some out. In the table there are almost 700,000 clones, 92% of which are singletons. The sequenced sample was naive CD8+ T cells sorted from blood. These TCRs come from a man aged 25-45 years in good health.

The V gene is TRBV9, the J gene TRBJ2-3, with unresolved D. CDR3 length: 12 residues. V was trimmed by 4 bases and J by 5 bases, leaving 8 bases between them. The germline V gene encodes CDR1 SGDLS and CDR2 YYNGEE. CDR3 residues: CASSSPGDTQYF. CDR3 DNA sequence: TGTGCCAGCAGCTCCCCGGGAGATACGCAGTATTTT. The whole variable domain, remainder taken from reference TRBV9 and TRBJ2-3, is DSGVTQTPKHLITATGQRVTLRCSPRSGDLSVYWYQQSLDQGLQFLIQYYNGEERAKGNILERFSAQQFPDLHSELNLSSLELGDSALYFCASSSPGDTQYFGPGTRLTVL.

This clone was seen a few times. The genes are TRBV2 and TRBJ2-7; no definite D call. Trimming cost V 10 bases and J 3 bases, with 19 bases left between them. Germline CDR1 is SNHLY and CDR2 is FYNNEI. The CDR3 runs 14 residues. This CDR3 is CAINPTGSHYEQYF. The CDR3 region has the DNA TGTGCCATCAATCCCACGGGCAGCCACTACGAGCAGTACTTC.

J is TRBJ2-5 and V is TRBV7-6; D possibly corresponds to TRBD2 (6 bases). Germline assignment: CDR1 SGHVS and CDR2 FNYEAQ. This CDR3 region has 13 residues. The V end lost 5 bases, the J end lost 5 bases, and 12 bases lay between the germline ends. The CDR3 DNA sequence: TGTGCCAGCAGCGCGGGACTGGGGGAGACCCAGTACTTC. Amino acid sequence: CASSAGLGETQYF.

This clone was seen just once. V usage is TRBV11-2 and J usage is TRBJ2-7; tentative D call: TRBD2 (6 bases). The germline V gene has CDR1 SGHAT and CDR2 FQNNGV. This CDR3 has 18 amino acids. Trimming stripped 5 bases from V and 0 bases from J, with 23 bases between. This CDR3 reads CASSPYGGASESSYEQYF. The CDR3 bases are TGTGCCAGCAGCCCATATGGCGGGGCAAGCGAGAGCTCCTACGAGCAGTACTTC. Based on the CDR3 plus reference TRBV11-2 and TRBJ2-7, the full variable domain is EAGVAQSPRYKIIEKRQSVAFWCNPISGHATLYWYQQILGQGPKLLIQFQNNGVVDDSQLPKDRFSAERLKGVDSTLKIQPAKLEDSAVYLCASSPYGGASESSYEQYFGPGTRLTVT.

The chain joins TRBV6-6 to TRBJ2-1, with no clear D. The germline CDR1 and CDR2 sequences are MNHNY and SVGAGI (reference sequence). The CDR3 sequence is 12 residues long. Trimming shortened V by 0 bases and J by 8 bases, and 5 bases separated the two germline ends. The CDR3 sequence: CASSYSNHEQFF. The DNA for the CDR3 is TGTGCCAGCAGTTACTCGAATCATGAGCAGTTCTTC.

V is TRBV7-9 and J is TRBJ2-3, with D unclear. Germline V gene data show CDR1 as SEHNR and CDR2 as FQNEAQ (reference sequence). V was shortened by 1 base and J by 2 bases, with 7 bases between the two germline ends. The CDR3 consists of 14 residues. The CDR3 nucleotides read TGTGCCAGCAGCTTAGAGGGATACACAGATACGCAGTATTTT. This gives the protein CASSLEGYTDTQYF.

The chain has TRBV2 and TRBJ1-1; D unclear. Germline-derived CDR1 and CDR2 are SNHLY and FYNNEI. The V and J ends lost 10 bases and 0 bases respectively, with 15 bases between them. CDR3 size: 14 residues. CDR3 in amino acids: CATQNNLLNTEAFF. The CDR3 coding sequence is TGTGCCACCCAAAACAACCTTTTGAACACTGAAGCTTTCTTT.

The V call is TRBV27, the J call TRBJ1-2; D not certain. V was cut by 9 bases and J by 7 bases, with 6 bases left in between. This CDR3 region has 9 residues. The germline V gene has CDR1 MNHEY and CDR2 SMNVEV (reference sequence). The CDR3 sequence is CASALGYTF. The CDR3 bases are TGTGCCAGTGCTCTTGGCTACACCTTC.

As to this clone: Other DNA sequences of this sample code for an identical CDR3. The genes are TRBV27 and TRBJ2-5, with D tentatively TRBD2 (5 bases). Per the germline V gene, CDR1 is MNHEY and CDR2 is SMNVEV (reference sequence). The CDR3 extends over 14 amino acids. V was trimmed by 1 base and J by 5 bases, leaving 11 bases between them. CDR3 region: CASSLLGSEETQYF. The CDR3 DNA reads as TGTGCCAGCAGTTTATTAGGGAGTGAGGAGACCCAGTACTTC.

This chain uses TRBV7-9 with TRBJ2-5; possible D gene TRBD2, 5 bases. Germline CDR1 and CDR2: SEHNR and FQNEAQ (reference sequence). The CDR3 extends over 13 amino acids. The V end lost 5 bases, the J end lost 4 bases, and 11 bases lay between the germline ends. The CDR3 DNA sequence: TGTGCCAGCAGCGCAAGCGGAAGAGAGACCCAGTACTTC. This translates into CASSASGRETQYF.

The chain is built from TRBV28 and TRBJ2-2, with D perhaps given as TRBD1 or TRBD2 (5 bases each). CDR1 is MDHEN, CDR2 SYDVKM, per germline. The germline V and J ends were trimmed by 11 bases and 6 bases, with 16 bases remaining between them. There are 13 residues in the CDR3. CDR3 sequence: CAGSGPLAGELFF. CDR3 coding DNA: TGTGCCGGGTCGGGACCCCTTGCCGGGGAGCTGTTTTTT.

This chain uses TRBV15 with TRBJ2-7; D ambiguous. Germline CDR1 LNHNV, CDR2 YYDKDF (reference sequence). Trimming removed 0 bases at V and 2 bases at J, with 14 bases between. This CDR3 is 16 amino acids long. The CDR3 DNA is TGTGCCACCAGCAGAGACACCGAACGGTGGCCCTACGAGCAGTACTTC. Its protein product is CATSRDTERWPYEQYF.

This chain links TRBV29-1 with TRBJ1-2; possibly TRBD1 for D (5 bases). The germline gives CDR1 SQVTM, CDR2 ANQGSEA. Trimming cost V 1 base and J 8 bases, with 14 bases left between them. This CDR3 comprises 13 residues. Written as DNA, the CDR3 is TGCAGCGTTGAAGGGGACTGGGCCGTAGGCTACACCTTC. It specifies CSVEGDWAVGYTF.

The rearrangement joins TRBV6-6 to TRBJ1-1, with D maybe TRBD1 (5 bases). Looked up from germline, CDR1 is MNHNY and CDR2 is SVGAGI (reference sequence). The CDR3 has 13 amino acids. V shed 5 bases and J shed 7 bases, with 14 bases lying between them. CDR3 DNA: TGTGCCAGCAGTCCCCCCGGGGCCCTTGAAGCTTTCTTT. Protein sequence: CASSPPGALEAFF.

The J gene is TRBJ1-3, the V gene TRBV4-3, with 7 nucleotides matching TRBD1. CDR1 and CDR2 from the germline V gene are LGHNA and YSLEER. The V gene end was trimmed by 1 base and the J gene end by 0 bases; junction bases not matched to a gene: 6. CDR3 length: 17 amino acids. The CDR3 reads CASSQGTGSLSGNTIYF. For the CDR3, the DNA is TGCGCCAGCAGCCAAGGGACAGGTAGCCTCTCTGGAAACACCATATATTTT.

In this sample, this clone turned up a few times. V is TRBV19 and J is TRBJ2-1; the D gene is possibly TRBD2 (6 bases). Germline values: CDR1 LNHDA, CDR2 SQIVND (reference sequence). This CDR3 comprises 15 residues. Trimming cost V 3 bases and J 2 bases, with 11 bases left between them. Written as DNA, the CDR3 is TGTGCCAGTAGTATCGGGGGAGGTCCCTACAATGAGCAGTTCTTC. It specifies CASSIGGGPYNEQFF.

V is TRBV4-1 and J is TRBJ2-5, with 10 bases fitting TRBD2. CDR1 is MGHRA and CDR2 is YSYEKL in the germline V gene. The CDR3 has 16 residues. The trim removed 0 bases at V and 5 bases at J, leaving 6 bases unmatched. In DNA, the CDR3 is TGCGCCAGCAGCCAAGAATTCCTAGCGGGAGATGAGACCCAGTACTTC. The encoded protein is CASSQEFLAGDETQYF.

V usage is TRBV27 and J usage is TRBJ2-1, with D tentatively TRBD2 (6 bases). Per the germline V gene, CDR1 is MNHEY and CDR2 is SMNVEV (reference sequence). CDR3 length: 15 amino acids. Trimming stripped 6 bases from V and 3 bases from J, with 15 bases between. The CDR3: CASRPGTRNYNEQFF. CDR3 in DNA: TGTGCCAGCAGACCCGGGACTCGGAACTACAATGAGCAGTTCTTC.

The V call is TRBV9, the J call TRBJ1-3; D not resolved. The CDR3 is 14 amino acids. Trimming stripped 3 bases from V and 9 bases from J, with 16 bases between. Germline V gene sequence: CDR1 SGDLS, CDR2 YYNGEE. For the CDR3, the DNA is TGTGCCAGCAGCGGCGCCGGGATGGGGTCCACCATATATTTT. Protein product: CASSGAGMGSTIYF.